The text below deals with one T cell receptor (beta chain). The V end lost 3 bases, the J end lost 4 bases, and 5 bases lay between the germline ends. This CDR3 is 12 amino acids long. CDR1 is PRHDT and CDR2 is FYEKMQ in the germline V gene (reference sequence). This sample was taken from a study of control samples from healthy donors and cancer patients. Method: immunoSEQ multiplex PCR; TCRdb's copy keeps in-frame clones and lacks some. The sample records 120,000 or so clones, approximately 88% being singletons. The V and J genes are TRBV13 and TRBJ2-3; no clear D. The sequence came from a man aged 50-59 years in good health. The sequencing sample was made of blood. The CDR3 DNA reads as TGTGCCAGCAGCTTTTGGGCAGATACGCAGTATTTT. Its protein is CASSFWADTQYF.